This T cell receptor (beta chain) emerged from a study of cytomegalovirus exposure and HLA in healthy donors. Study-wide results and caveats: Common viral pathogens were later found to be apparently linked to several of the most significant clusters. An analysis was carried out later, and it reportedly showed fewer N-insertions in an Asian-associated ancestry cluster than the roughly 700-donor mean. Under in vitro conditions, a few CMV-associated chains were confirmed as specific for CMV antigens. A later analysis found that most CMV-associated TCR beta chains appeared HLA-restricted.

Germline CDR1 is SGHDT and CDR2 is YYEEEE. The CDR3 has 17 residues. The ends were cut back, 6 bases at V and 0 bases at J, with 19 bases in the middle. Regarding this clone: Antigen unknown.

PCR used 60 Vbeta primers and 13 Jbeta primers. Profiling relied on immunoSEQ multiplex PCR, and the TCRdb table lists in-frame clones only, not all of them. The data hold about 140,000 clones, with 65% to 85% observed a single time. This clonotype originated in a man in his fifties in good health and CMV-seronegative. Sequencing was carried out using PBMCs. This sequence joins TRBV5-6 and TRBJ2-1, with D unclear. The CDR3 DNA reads TGTGCCAGCATCCCCTGGTACAGCAGAAGCTCCTACAATGAGCAGTTCTTC. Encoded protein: CASIPWYSRSSYNEQFF.